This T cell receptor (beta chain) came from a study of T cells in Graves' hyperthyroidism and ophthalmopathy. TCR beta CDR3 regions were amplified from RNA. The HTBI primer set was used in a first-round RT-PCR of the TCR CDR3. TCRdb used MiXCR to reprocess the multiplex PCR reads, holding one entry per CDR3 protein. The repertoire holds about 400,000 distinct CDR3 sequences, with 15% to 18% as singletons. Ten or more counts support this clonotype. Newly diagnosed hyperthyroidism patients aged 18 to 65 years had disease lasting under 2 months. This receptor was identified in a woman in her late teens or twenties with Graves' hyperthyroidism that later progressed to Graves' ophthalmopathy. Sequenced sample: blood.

The CDR3 DNA reads as TGTGCCAGCAGTTTATCCAAAACGGGGGAGCAGTACTTC. Translated: CASSLSKTGEQYF. The chain has TRBV28 and TRBJ2-7, with D perhaps TRBD2 (5 bases). Trimming cost V 1 base and J 7 bases, with 11 bases left between them. Germline V lookup: CDR1 MDHEN, CDR2 SYDVKM. The CDR3 covers 13 residues. The full variable domain, completed using reference TRBV28 and TRBJ2-7, is DVKVTQSSRYLVKRTGEKVFLECVQDMDHENMFWYRQDPGLGLRLIYFSYDVKMKEKGDIPEGYSVSREKKERFSLILESASTNQTSMYLCASSLSKTGEQYFGPGTRLTVT.